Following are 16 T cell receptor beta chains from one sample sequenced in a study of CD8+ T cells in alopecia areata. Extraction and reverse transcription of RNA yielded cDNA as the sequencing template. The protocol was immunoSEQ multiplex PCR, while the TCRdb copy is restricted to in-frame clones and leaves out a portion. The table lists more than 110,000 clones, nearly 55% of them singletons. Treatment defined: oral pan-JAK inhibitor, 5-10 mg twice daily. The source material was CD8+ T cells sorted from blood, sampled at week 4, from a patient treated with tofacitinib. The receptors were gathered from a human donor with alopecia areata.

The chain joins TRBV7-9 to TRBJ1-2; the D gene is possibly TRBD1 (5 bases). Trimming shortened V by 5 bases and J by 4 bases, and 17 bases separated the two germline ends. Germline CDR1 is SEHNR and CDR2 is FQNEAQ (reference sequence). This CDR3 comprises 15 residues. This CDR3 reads CASSPGGGRGYGYTF. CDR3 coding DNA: TGTGCCAGCAGCCCGGGGGGAGGGCGCGGCTATGGCTACACCTTC. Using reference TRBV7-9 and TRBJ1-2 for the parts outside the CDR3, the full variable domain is DTGVSQNPRHKITKRGQNVTFRCDPISEHNRLYWYRQTLGQGPEFLTYFQNEAQLEKSRLLSDRFSAERPKGSFSTLEIQRTEQGDSAMYLCASSPGGGRGYGYTFGSGTRLTVV.

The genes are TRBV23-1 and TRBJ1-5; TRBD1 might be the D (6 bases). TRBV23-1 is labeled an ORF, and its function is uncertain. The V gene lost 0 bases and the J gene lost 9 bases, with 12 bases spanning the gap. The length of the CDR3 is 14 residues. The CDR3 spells CASSQSGGRRPQHF. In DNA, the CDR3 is TGCGCCAGCAGTCAATCGGGGGGCAGGCGGCCCCAGCATTTT.

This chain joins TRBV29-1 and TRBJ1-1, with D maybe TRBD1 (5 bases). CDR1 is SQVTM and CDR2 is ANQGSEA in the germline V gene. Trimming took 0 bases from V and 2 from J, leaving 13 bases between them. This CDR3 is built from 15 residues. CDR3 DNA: TGCAGCGTTGAAGATCCATTAGGGGTAAACACTGAAGCTTTCTTT. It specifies CSVEDPLGVNTEAFF. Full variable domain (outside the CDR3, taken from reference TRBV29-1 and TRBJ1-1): SAVISQKPSRDICQRGTSLTIQCQVDSQVTMMFWYRQQPGQSLTLIATANQGSEATYESGFVIDKFPISRPNLTFSTLTVSNMSPEDSSIYLCSVEDPLGVNTEAFFGQGTRLTVV.

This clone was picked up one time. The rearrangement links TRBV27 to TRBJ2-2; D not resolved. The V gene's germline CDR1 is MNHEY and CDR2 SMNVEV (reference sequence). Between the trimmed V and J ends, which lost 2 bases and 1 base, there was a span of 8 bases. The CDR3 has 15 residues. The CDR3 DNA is TGTGCCAGCAGTTTACGTGAGCAGAACACCGGGGAGCTGTTTTTT. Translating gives CASSLREQNTGELFF.

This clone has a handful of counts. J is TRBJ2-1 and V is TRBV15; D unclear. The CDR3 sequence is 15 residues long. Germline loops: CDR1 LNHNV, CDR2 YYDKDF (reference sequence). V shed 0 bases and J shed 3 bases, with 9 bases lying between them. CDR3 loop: CATSRDSRLYNEQFF. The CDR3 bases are TGTGCCACCAGCAGAGATTCTCGCCTCTACAATGAGCAGTTCTTC.

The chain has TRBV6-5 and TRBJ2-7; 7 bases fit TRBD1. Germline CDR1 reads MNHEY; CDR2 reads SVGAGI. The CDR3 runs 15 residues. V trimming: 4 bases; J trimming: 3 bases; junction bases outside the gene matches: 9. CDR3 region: CASSSSPGQLYEQYF. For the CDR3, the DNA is TGTGCCAGCAGTTCATCTCCGGGACAGCTCTACGAGCAGTACTTC.

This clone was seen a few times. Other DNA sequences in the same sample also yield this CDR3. The CDR3 spells CASSPQTGGYEQYF. CDR3 nucleotides: TGTGCCAGCAGCCCACAGACAGGGGGTTACGAGCAGTACTTC. The gene calls are TRBV6-5 and TRBJ2-7; TRBD1 aligns across 9 bases. V gave up 6 bases and J gave up 4 bases; unmatched junction bases: 7. Germline-derived CDR1 and CDR2 are MNHEY and SVGAGI. CDR3 length: 14 amino acids.

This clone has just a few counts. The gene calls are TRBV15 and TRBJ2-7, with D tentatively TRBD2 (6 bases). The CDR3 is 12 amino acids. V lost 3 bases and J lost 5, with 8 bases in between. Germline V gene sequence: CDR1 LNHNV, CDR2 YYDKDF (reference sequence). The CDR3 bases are TGTGCCACCAGCAGTGGAGGGGACGAGCAGTACTTC. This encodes CATSSGGDEQYF.

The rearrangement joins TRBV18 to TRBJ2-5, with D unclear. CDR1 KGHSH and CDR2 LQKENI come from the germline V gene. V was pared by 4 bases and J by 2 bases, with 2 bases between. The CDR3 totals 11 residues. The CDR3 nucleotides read TGTGCCAGCTCACTACAAGAGACCCAGTACTTC. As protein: CASSLQETQYF.

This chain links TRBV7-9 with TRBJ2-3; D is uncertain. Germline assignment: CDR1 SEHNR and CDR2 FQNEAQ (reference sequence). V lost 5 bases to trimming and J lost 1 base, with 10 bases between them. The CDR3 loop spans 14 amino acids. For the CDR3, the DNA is TGTGCCAGCAGCCTCCCTAGGGGCACAGATACGCAGTATTTT. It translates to CASSLPRGTDTQYF.

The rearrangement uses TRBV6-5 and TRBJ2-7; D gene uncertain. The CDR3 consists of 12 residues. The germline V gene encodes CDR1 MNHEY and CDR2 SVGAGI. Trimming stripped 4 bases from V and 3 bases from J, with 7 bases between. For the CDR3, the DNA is TGTGCCAGCAGTTCGAATAACTACGAGCAGTACTTC. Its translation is CASSSNNYEQYF.

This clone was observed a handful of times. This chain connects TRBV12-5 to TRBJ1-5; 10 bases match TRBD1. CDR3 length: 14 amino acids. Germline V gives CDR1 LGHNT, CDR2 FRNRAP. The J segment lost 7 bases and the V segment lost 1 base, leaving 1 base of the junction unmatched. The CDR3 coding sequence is TGTGCTAGTGGTTTGGGGACAGGGGGGCAGCCCCAGCATTTT. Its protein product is CASGLGTGGQPQHF.

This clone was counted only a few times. This chain's CDR3 is CSAEGQDSTDTQYF. The CDR3 nucleotides are TGCAGCGCTGAGGGACAGGATAGCACAGATACGCAGTATTTT. The chain joins TRBV29-1 to TRBJ2-3; 8 bases align to TRBD1. In germline, CDR1 is SQVTM, CDR2 ANQGSEA. V was pared by 7 bases and J by 0 bases, with 6 bases of the junction left unmatched. The CDR3 extends over 14 amino acids.

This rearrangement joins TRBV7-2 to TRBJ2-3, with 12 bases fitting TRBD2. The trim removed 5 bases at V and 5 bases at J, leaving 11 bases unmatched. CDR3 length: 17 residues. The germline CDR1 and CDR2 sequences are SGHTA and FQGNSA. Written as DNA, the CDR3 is TGTGCCAGCAGCCCATTCGGACTAGCGGGGCCAGGAGATACGCAGTATTTT. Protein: CASSPFGLAGPGDTQYF.

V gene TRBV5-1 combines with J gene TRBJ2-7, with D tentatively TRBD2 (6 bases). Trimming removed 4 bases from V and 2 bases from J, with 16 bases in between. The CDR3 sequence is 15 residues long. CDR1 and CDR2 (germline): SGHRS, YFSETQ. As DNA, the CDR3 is TGCGCCAGCAGCACCGGAGGGATAGCCGCCTACGAGCAGTACTTC. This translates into CASSTGGIAAYEQYF. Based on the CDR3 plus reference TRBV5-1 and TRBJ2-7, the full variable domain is KAGVTQTPRYLIKTRGQQVTLSCSPISGHRSVSWYQQTPGQGLQFLFEYFSETQRNKGNFPGRFSGRQFSNSRSEMNVSTLELGDSALYLCASSTGGIAAYEQYFGPGTRLTVT.

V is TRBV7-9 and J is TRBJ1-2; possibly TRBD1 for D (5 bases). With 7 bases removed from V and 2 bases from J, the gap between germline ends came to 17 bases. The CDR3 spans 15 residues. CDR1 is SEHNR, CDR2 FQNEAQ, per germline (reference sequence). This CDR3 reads CASTEGLIGNYGYTF. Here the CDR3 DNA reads TGTGCCAGCACCGAGGGGTTGATAGGGAACTATGGCTACACCTTC.